A selection of T cell receptor beta chains follows, all from one sample in a study of PD-1 blockade in classical Hodgkin lymphoma. Sequenced by immunoSEQ multiplex PCR; TCRdb stores in-frame clones only, minus some. The repertoire holds 20,000 to 30,000 clones, with 65% to 85% as singletons. Specimen: peripheral blood mononuclear cells (PBMCs), collected before the second cycle of nivolumab. The origin of the receptors is a human donor with classical Hodgkin lymphoma. Each CDR3 is given with its conserved first and last residue. D genes are given only for firm matches. Clone size is shown for a subset of rows, as once, few, many or a class of expanded clone.

V	size	J	D	CDR3	DNA
TRBV14	.	TRBJ1-3	.	CASSQGWETGNTIYF	TGTGCCAGCAGCCAAGGGTGGGAGACCGGAAACACCATATATTTT
TRBV7-2	.	TRBJ2-5	.	CASSYSFWQGRETQYF	TGTGCCAGCAGCTACTCGTTCTGGCAGGGAAGAGAGACCCAGTACTTC
TRBV11-2	.	TRBJ1-2	.	CASSPLVGEYGYTF	TGTGCCAGCAGTCCCCTGGTAGGGGAATATGGCTACACCTTC
TRBV7-2	.	TRBJ1-6	TRBD1	CASSLDRGKSPLHF	TGTGCCAGCAGCCTAGACAGGGGAAAGTCACCCCTCCACTTT
TRBV18	.	TRBJ1-1	TRBD1	CASSLQGGTEAFF	TGTGCCAGCTCATTACAGGGGGGTACTGAAGCTTTCTTT
TRBV10-3	.	TRBJ2-1	TRBD2	CAISQPSGEQFF	TGTGCCATCAGTCAACCTAGCGGGGAGCAGTTCTTC
TRBV30	.	TRBJ1-5	.	CAWSRAGSNQPQHF	TGTGCCTGGAGTAGGGCAGGGAGCAATCAGCCCCAGCATTTT
TRBV7-9	.	TRBJ2-7	TRBD2	CASSMGLAGARSYEQYF	TGTGCCAGCAGCATGGGACTAGCGGGGGCGAGATCCTACGAGCAGTACTTC
TRBV7-2	.	TRBJ1-2	.	CASSQGLLDGYTF	TGTGCCAGCAGCCAGGGCCTCTTGGATGGCTACACCTTC
TRBV4-2	.	TRBJ1-1	.	CASSQVGYPLNTEAFF	TGTGCCAGCAGCCAAGTCGGTTACCCCCTGAACACTGAAGCTTTCTTT
TRBV2	.	TRBJ1-1	.	CASTPRGNTEAFF	TGTGCCAGCACCCCCCGGGGAAACACTGAAGCTTTCTTT
TRBV10-2	.	TRBJ1-6	.	CASSGSSMSPLHF	TGCGCCAGCAGCGGAAGTAGTATGTCACCCCTCCACTTT
TRBV2	.	TRBJ1-2	.	CASSEPIRQANGYTF	TGTGCCAGCAGTGAACCCATCCGACAGGCTAATGGCTACACCTTC
TRBV7-2	once	TRBJ1-2	.	CASSPAGWFGYTF	TGTGCCAGCAGCCCAGCGGGGTGGTTTGGCTACACCTTC
TRBV4-2	.	TRBJ2-7	TRBD1	CASSQEGQVLYEQYF	TGTGCCAGCAGCCAAGAGGGACAGGTCTTATACGAGCAGTACTTC
TRBV7-2	.	TRBJ1-1	.	CASSLSGYRNTEAFF	TGTGCCAGCAGCTTAAGTGGATACAGGAACACTGAAGCTTTCTTT
TRBV7-9	.	TRBJ2-1	.	CASSLAGSYNEQFF	TGTGCCAGCAGCTTAGCAGGATCCTACAATGAGCAGTTCTTC
TRBV7-2	.	TRBJ2-5	.	CASSPVLSKGGTQYF	TGTGCCAGCAGCCCGGTCCTAAGCAAGGGTGGGACCCAGTACTTC
TRBV13	.	TRBJ1-1	TRBD1	CASSGQGDTEAFF	TGTGCCAGCAGCGGACAGGGGGACACTGAAGCTTTCTTT
TRBV11-1	few	TRBJ1-4	.	CASRAGSTGEKLFF	TGTGCCAGCAGGGCAGGGTCAACGGGGGAAAAACTGTTTTTT
TRBV27	.	TRBJ2-5	.	CASSPLWTDLQETQYF	TGTGCCAGCAGTCCACTATGGACAGACCTCCAAGAGACCCAGTACTTC
TRBV6-5	.	TRBJ1-6	.	CASREGRANSPLHF	TGTGCCAGCAGGGAGGGACGGGCGAATTCACCCCTCCACTTT
TRBV4-3	.	TRBJ2-4	TRBD1	CASSQEIWDRLAKNIQYF	TGCGCCAGCAGCCAAGAGATTTGGGACAGACTAGCCAAAAACATTCAGTACTTC
TRBV7-6	.	TRBJ1-6	.	CASSLAEDSPLHF	TGTGCCAGCAGCTTAGCAGAGGATTCACCCCTCCACTTT
TRBV28	.	TRBJ2-7	.	CASSLRGWQFSSYEQYF	TGTGCCAGCAGTTTGAGGGGATGGCAGTTTAGCTCCTACGAGCAGTACTTC
TRBV4-1	.	TRBJ2-7	.	CASSQRHSYEQYF	TGCGCCAGCAGCCAACGGCATTCCTACGAGCAGTACTTC
TRBV6-5	.	TRBJ2-7	TRBD1	CASRQGWGEQYF	TGTGCCAGCAGACAGGGGTGGGGCGAGCAGTACTTC
TRBV28	.	TRBJ2-3	.	CASSLSTGWSDTQYF	TGTGCCAGCAGTTTGTCAACAGGTTGGTCAGATACGCAGTATTTT
TRBV6-1	.	TRBJ1-4	TRBD1	CASSRATGLNEKLFF	TGTGCCAGCAGTAGAGCGACAGGGCTGAATGAAAAACTGTTTTTT
TRBV12-5	.	TRBJ2-3	TRBD2	CASGPGLAGGTDTQYF	TGTGCTAGTGGTCCCGGGCTAGCGGGGGGCACAGATACGCAGTATTTT
TRBV6-1	.	TRBJ1-2	.	CASTRGGYGYTF	TGTGCCAGCACTCGGGGGGGCTATGGCTACACCTTC
TRBV11-2	.	TRBJ1-3	.	CASSSSVLSGNTIYF	TGTGCCAGCAGTTCATCTGTCCTCTCTGGAAACACCATATATTTT
TRBV7-8	once	TRBJ2-2	.	CASSLYRSQSQGELFF	TGTGCCAGCAGCTTATATAGGAGCCAGAGTCAGGGGGAGCTGTTTTTT
TRBV28	.	TRBJ2-7	.	CASSSGGRGYEQYF	TGTGCCAGCAGTTCCGGGGGCAGGGGCTACGAGCAGTACTTC
TRBV19	.	TRBJ2-7	.	CASKGDMGPREQYF	TGTGCCAGTAAGGGGGACATGGGCCCCAGGGAGCAGTACTTC
TRBV19	.	TRBJ1-6	.	CASSLYRNSPLHF	TGTGCCAGTAGTTTATACAGGAATTCACCCCTCCACTTT
TRBV10-3	.	TRBJ2-3	TRBD1	CAIREDRAQYF	TGTGCCATCAGGGAGGACAGGGCGCAGTATTTT
TRBV5-1	.	TRBJ1-5	.	CASSPTSGQPQHF	TGCGCCAGCAGCCCCACCTCGGGTCAGCCCCAGCATTTT
TRBV13	once	TRBJ2-7	TRBD1	CASSLQGRRDRGPEQYF	TGTGCCAGCAGCTTACAGGGACGCCGGGACAGGGGGCCCGAGCAGTACTTC
TRBV27	.	TRBJ1-4	.	CASSPQEAFNEKLFF	TGTGCCAGCAGTCCCCAGGAAGCGTTTAATGAAAAACTGTTTTTT
TRBV4-2	.	TRBJ1-2	.	CASSSDTKVETYGYTF	TGTGCCAGCAGCTCCGATACAAAGGTTGAAACCTATGGCTACACCTTC
TRBV19	.	TRBJ2-5	.	CASSSRDYLGTQYF	TGTGCCAGTAGTTCCCGCGACTACCTAGGGACCCAGTACTTC
TRBV11-2	.	TRBJ2-7	.	CASSLDGMGTYEQYF	TGTGCCAGCAGCTTAGACGGGATGGGTACCTACGAGCAGTACTTC